What follows are 32 T cell receptor beta chains derived from one specimen sequenced in a study of cytomegalovirus exposure and HLA in healthy donors. The PCR made use of 60 Vbeta and 13 Jbeta primers. Assay: immunoSEQ multiplex PCR; the TCRdb copy retains only in-frame clones and omits some. The table has roughly 200,000 clones, around 85% seen once. The sequenced sample consisted of PBMCs. The receptors come from a woman aged 45-65 years in good health and CMV-seronegative.

The chain employs TRBV5-4 and TRBJ2-7; perhaps TRBD1 as D (7 bases). Trimming removed 2 bases from V and 7 bases from J, with 16 bases in between. Looked up from germline, CDR1 is SGHNT and CDR2 is YYREEE (reference sequence). The CDR3 is 14 amino acids. The CDR3 reads CASSFGQEAGEQYF. As DNA, the CDR3 is TGTGCCAGCAGCTTTGGACAGGAGGCGGGGGAGCAGTACTTC.

DNA of the CDR3: TGTGCCAGCAGTTCCTACAGGGATAGCACAGATACGCAGTATTTT. Its translation: CASSSYRDSTDTQYF. V usage is TRBV27 and J usage is TRBJ2-3; D is perhaps TRBD1 (6 bases). The V gene's germline CDR1 is MNHEY and CDR2 SMNVEV (reference sequence). V lost 4 bases to trimming and J lost 0 bases, with 11 bases between them. The CDR3 is made up of 15 amino acids.

The V call is TRBV27, the J call TRBJ2-7; D is unclear. There are 12 residues in the CDR3. Germline V lookup: CDR1 MNHEY, CDR2 SMNVEV (reference sequence). Between the trimmed V and J ends, which lost 5 bases and 0 bases, there was a span of 5 bases. The CDR3 nucleotides read TGTGCCAGCAGTCATAGCTCCTACGAGCAGTACTTC. Its translation: CASSHSSYEQYF.

The chain has TRBV5-6 and TRBJ2-1; 7 positions match TRBD1. Trimming cost V 4 bases and J 1 base; bases outside gene matches: 8. Germline lookup yields CDR1 SGHDT and CDR2 YYEEEE. The CDR3 spans 16 residues. In nucleotides, the CDR3 is TGTGCCAGCAGCCCTGGACAGGAAATGTCCTACAATGAGCAGTTCTTC. Its translation is CASSPGQEMSYNEQFF.

The chain joins TRBV27 to TRBJ2-7, with a tentative D call TRBD1 (6 bases). V was shortened by 3 bases and J by 1 base, with 13 bases between the two germline ends. This CDR3 region has 15 residues. CDR1 and CDR2 from the germline V gene are MNHEY and SMNVEV (reference sequence). CDR3: CASSLSLRGSYEQYF. In DNA, the CDR3 is TGTGCCAGCAGTTTGAGCCTCAGGGGTTCCTACGAGCAGTACTTC.

The count of this clone is one. The CDR3 bases are TGTGCCAGCAGCCAAGGAGACAGGGACTCAGATACGCAGTATTTT. It specifies CASSQGDRDSDTQYF. The genes are TRBV4-2 and TRBJ2-3, with D possibly being TRBD1 (7 bases). The V gene's germline CDR1 is LGHNA and CDR2 YNFKEQ. Deletions cut 1 base from V and 4 bases from J, with 12 bases between. The CDR3 is 15 amino acids.

This rearrangement joins TRBV27 to TRBJ2-1, with a possible D match to TRBD1 (6 bases). V gave up 6 bases and J gave up 0 bases, with 12 bases separating them. The V gene's germline CDR1 is MNHEY and CDR2 SMNVEV (reference sequence). This CDR3 region has 15 residues. The CDR3 protein is CASRPRGSSYNEQFF. Here the CDR3 DNA reads TGTGCCAGCAGACCGAGGGGGTCCTCCTACAATGAGCAGTTCTTC.

The chain uses TRBV25-1 and TRBJ2-1, with 9 bases aligning to TRBD2. With V trimmed by 2 bases and J by 2 bases, 7 bases remained unmatched. CDR3 length equals 17 residues. The germline gives CDR1 MGHDK, CDR2 SYGVNS. CDR3 loop: CASSEAGGRGPYNEQFF. The CDR3 nucleotides are TGTGCCAGCAGTGAAGCGGGCGGGAGGGGACCCTACAATGAGCAGTTCTTC.

The rearrangement links TRBV7-2 to TRBJ1-3; tentative D call: TRBD1 (5 bases). CDR3 length: 15 amino acids. From germline, CDR1 is SGHTA and CDR2 FQGNSA. Trimming took 1 base from V and 4 from J, leaving 11 bases between them. The CDR3 loop reads CASSLGTRQGNTIYF. The CDR3 DNA is TGTGCCAGCAGCTTAGGAACGCGACAGGGAAACACCATATATTTT.

V gene TRBV27 combines with J gene TRBJ2-7, with a tentative D call TRBD1 (6 bases). Germline V gives CDR1 MNHEY, CDR2 SMNVEV (reference sequence). Deletions cut 8 bases from V and 3 bases from J, with 14 bases between. The CDR3 is 13 amino acids. In nucleotides, the CDR3 is TGTGCCAGCCAGGACCAGGGGTTCTACGAGCAGTACTTC. Translation gives CASQDQGFYEQYF.

The rearrangement joins TRBV6-1 to TRBJ2-5; 8 bases are a match to TRBD1. From germline, CDR1 is MNHNS and CDR2 SASEGT. V dropped 3 bases and J dropped 11; count of bases not matched to a gene: 14. This CDR3 is 15 amino acids long. CDR3 sequence (DNA): TGTGCCAGCAGTGAGAGGACAGGGCGGCGTAGAGAGCAGTACTTC. Translation: CASSERTGRRREQYF.

The rearrangement uses TRBV27 and TRBJ2-1; TRBD2 agrees at 13 bases. CDR1 is MNHEY, CDR2 SMNVEV, per germline (reference sequence). The CDR3 totals 17 residues. V was clipped by 0 bases and J by 13 bases; unmatched bases: 12. The CDR3, as DNA: TGTGCCAGCAGTTTATCTTGGACTAGCGGGAGTATTGGACCTCAGTTCTTC. This translates into CASSLSWTSGSIGPQFF.

CDR3 DNA: TGCAGCGTTGCCTGGGACAGGGCCTACGAGCAGTACTTC. It yields the protein CSVAWDRAYEQYF. This rearrangement joins TRBV29-1 to TRBJ2-7; the match to TRBD1 covers 9 bases. CDR3 length equals 13 residues. The V segment lost 4 bases and the J segment 2 bases; nucleotides outside the gene matches: 3. Germline CDR1 reads SQVTM; CDR2 reads ANQGSEA.

The table lists this clone with a count of one. V usage is TRBV27 and J usage is TRBJ2-4; tentative D call: TRBD1 (6 bases). The CDR3 sequence is 17 residues long. V was cut by 4 bases and J by 0 bases, with 16 bases left in between. The germline V gene encodes CDR1 MNHEY and CDR2 SMNVEV (reference sequence). CDR3 residues: CASSSLGQALAKNIQYF. For the CDR3, the DNA is TGTGCCAGCAGTTCTTTGGGACAAGCATTAGCCAAAAACATTCAGTACTTC.

The genes are TRBV7-9 and TRBJ1-1, with 8 positions matching TRBD1. This CDR3 is built from 15 residues. V shed 5 bases, J shed 5 bases, and the junction held 10 bases outside the gene matches. From germline, CDR1 is SEHNR and CDR2 FQNEAQ (reference sequence). This CDR3 reads CASSLIGQGRTEAFF. The CDR3 DNA is TGTGCCAGCAGCCTGATCGGACAGGGTCGGACTGAAGCTTTCTTT.

The rearrangement uses TRBV5-1 and TRBJ2-5; TRBD2 matches at 8 bases. Trimming at V came to 6 bases and at J to 1 base, leaving 5 bases not matched to a gene. Germline values: CDR1 SGHRS, CDR2 YFSETQ. This CDR3 comprises 14 residues. CDR3: CASKASGSQETQYF. DNA of the CDR3: TGCGCCAGCAAGGCTAGCGGGTCCCAAGAGACCCAGTACTTC. The entire variable domain, with the rest obtained from reference TRBV5-1 and TRBJ2-5, is as follows: KAGVTQTPRYLIKTRGQQVTLSCSPISGHRSVSWYQQTPGQGLQFLFEYFSETQRNKGNFPGRFSGRQFSNSRSEMNVSTLELGDSALYLCASKASGSQETQYFGPGTRLLVL.

This chain connects TRBV11-2 to TRBJ1-5; TRBD1 agrees at 9 bases. The length of the CDR3 is 15 residues. From germline, CDR1 is SGHAT and CDR2 FQNNGV. The junction had 2 bases not matched to a gene; V was cut back by 1 base and J by 4 bases. In DNA form, the CDR3 reads TGTGCCAGCAGCTTAGGGACAGGGGTAAATCAGCCCCAGCATTTT. This translates into CASSLGTGVNQPQHF.

The CDR3 DNA is TGTGCCAGCAGCGTGCCGGGACTAGCGGGATCCTACGAGCAGTACTTC. Protein product: CASSVPGLAGSYEQYF. The V gene is TRBV2, the J gene TRBJ2-7, with 13 bases that match TRBD2. CDR3 size: 16 residues. Germline V lookup: CDR1 SNHLY, CDR2 FYNNEI. V shed 6 bases and J 1 base; nucleotides not matched to a gene: 6.

The chain employs TRBV28 and TRBJ2-7; maybe TRBD2 (7 bases). The J call is doubtful: the DNA matches TRBJ2-1 better. The CDR3 has 16 amino acids. The V gene's germline CDR1 is MDHEN and CDR2 SYDVKM. The CDR3 loop is CASSPWGGQGYNEQFF. Written as DNA, the CDR3 is TGTGCCAGCAGTCCATGGGGGGGGCAGGGGTACAATGAGCAGTTCTTC.

This clone was detected only once. V gene TRBV14 combines with J gene TRBJ2-1; D perhaps matches TRBD2 (6 bases). Trimming removed 1 base at V and 2 bases at J, with 9 bases between. This CDR3 comprises 15 residues. From germline, CDR1 is SGHDN and CDR2 FVKESK. The CDR3 here is CASSQGSGAYNEQFF. In DNA form, the CDR3 reads TGTGCCAGCAGCCAAGGGTCGGGAGCCTACAATGAGCAGTTCTTC.

The chain links TRBV30 to TRBJ2-3; 8 bases map to TRBD2. CDR3 size: 15 residues. Losses at the gene ends were 3 bases for V and 4 bases for J; bases not matched to a gene: 9. Germline CDR1 GTSNPN, CDR2 SVGIG (reference sequence). In nucleotides, the CDR3 is TGTGCCTGGAGAAGAGCGGGAGCCAGGGCAGATACGCAGTATTTT. It specifies CAWRRAGARADTQYF. Supplemented by reference TRBV30 and TRBJ2-3, the full variable domain reads SQTIHQWPATLVQPVGSPLSLECTVEGTSNPNLYWYRQAAGRGLQLLFYSVGIGQISSEVPQNLSASRPQDRQFILSSKKLLLSDSGFYLCAWRRAGARADTQYFGPGTRLTVL.

The chain couples TRBV4-2 to TRBJ2-5; 7 positions agree with TRBD2. With the DNA end fitting TRBJ2-7 better, the J assignment may be wrong. From germline, CDR1 is LGHNA and CDR2 YNFKEQ. This CDR3 spans 16 amino acids. The CDR3 loop is CASSQPRGEGLYEQYF. Here the CDR3 DNA reads TGTGCCAGCAGCCAACCGCGCGGGGAGGGTCTCTACGAGCAGTACTTC.

This chain connects TRBV6-6 to TRBJ2-3; D may be TRBD1 (6 bases). V gave up 0 bases and J gave up 6 bases, with 10 bases separating them. CDR3 length: 14 amino acids. Germline values: CDR1 MNHNY, CDR2 SVGAGI (reference sequence). CDR3 protein: CASSYSNREDTQYF. CDR3 sequence (DNA): TGTGCCAGCAGTTACTCTAACAGGGAGGATACGCAGTATTTT.

The chain links TRBV23-1 to TRBJ1-1; weak D call: TRBD1 (6 bases). TRBV23-1 is flagged as an ORF with uncertain function. The CDR3 consists of 18 residues. V was trimmed by 1 base and J by 0 bases, leaving 18 bases between them. CDR3 amino acids: CASSQLTLGTLMNTEAFF. In DNA, the CDR3 is TGCGCCAGCAGTCAATTAACCTTGGGGACATTAATGAACACTGAAGCTTTCTTT.

The chain is built from TRBV28 and TRBJ2-3; 12 nucleotides agree with TRBD2. The CDR3 totals 17 residues. Germline loops: CDR1 MDHEN, CDR2 SYDVKM. The V segment lost 2 bases and the J segment 2 bases; nucleotides outside the gene matches: 5. This CDR3 is CASSLTGTSGPTDTQYF. Written as DNA, the CDR3 is TGTGCCAGCAGTTTAACCGGGACTAGCGGGCCCACAGATACGCAGTATTTT.

V gene TRBV7-8 combines with J gene TRBJ2-7; D is unclear. The CDR3 is 11 amino acids. With 5 bases removed from V and 2 bases from J, the gap between germline ends came to 4 bases. Germline lookup yields CDR1 SGHVS and CDR2 FQNEAQ. The CDR3 nucleotides read TGTGCCAGCAGCGCGACCTACGAGCAGTACTTC. Translated, it gives CASSATYEQYF.

Of note for this clone: Its ends do not fully match the called genes, so a read error is possible. The gene calls are TRBV3-1 (or the pseudogene TRBV3-2) and TRBJ1-4; no clear D. Germline V CDR1 and CDR2: LGHDT, YNNKEL (reference sequence). There are 8 residues in the CDR3. This chain's CDR3 is CASSHANF. CDR3 nucleotides: TGTGCCAGCAGCCACGCTAATTTT.

This chain links TRBV28 with TRBJ2-7; 7 bases map to TRBD1. CDR3 length equals 15 residues. Trimming took 5 bases from V and 2 from J; bases not matched to a gene: 9. Germline lookup yields CDR1 MDHEN and CDR2 SYDVKM. Written as DNA, the CDR3 is TGTGCCAGCAGTCTTCAGGGGGTGTCCACCTACGAGCAGTACTTC. Translating gives CASSLQGVSTYEQYF.

This chain joins TRBV10-1 and TRBJ1-1, with D possibly being TRBD1 (5 bases). The V end lost 5 bases, the J end lost 5 bases, and 15 bases lay between the germline ends. CDR3 size: 14 residues. CDR1 WNHNN and CDR2 SYGVQD come from the germline V gene (reference sequence). CDR3 in DNA: TGCGCCAGCAGTCGCGGGGCAGGGTTGACTGAAGCTTTCTTT. Translating gives CASSRGAGLTEAFF.

This clone was detected once. The chain is built from TRBV7-9 and TRBJ2-3; D possibly corresponds to TRBD2 (6 bases). The germline V gene encodes CDR1 SEHNR and CDR2 FQNEAQ (reference sequence). The ends were cut back, 4 bases at V and 2 bases at J, with 10 bases in the middle. There are 14 residues in the CDR3. CDR3 protein: CASSSRTNTDTQYF. CDR3 sequence (DNA): TGTGCCAGCAGCTCCAGGACTAACACAGATACGCAGTATTTT.

The J gene is TRBJ1-5, the V gene TRBV7-9, with D possibly TRBD1 on 5 matching bases. Germline V gene lookup returns CDR1 SEHNR and CDR2 FQNEAQ (reference sequence). The V end was cut by 5 bases, the J end by 2 bases, with 10 bases between. The CDR3 sequence is 14 residues long. The CDR3 loop reads CASSRGGGNQPQHF. The CDR3 region has the DNA TGTGCCAGCAGCAGGGGAGGTGGCAATCAGCCCCAGCATTTT.

The chain joins TRBV6-8 to TRBJ1-1; TRBD1 matches 8 bases. This CDR3 spans 16 amino acids. Losses at the gene ends were 6 bases for V and 2 bases for J; bases not matched to a gene: 11. CDR1 and CDR2 (germline): MNHGY, SAAAGT. For the CDR3, the DNA is TGTGCCAGCAGGTCCGACAGGGGTGGTGATAACACTGAAGCTTTCTTT. Translation: CASRSDRGGDNTEAFF.